The subject of this entry is one T cell receptor (beta chain). This clone's antigen is unknown. No base-level quality is on record; no much larger clone is a single base apart. This entry is derived from a study of response to subunit inactivated influenza vaccine (dated by TCRdb to the late 2010s). Study-level background: Deep quantitative profiling of the T cell receptor repertoire was used in the study to follow responses to a trivalent subunit inactivated influenza vaccine. What the research found in general, with its limitations: The authors suggested that each seasonal influenza vaccination may recruit only a limited number of new T cells.

From its cysteine to its phenylalanine, the CDR3 spans 16 amino acids. CDR3 DNA only is kept here, 48 bases in frame from base 1. Per the germline V gene (reference sequence), LNHDA is the CDR1 and SQIVND is the CDR2. Deletion took 3 bases off V and 0 bases off J, with a span of 14 bases between the germline ends. The library was prepared using RT-PCR. The listed sequencing device is Illumina HiSeq 2500. Using fastp at Q25 and MiXCR, TCRdb reprocessed the public reads and kept productive beta chains. Each entry is one CDR3 protein sequence, shown with its most common DNA and genes. This sample holds hundreds of thousands of distinct CDR3 sequences; around 15% were observed only once. The leading ten clones occupy less than 9% of the sample.

The rearranged chain carries TRBV19 and TRBJ1-1, with TRBD1 tentatively as D gene (6 bases match). The sequence was collected from a man in his forties or fifties who received an inactivated influenza vaccine. Donor details come from another sample of the same person, matched by shared clones. The sequenced sample was PBMCs from blood, obtained 14 to 15 days before vaccination. The CDR3 sequence is CASSMGQGNMNTEAFF. The sequenced DNA is TGTGCCAGTAGTATGGGCCAGGGGAACATGAACACTGAAGCTTTCTTT.